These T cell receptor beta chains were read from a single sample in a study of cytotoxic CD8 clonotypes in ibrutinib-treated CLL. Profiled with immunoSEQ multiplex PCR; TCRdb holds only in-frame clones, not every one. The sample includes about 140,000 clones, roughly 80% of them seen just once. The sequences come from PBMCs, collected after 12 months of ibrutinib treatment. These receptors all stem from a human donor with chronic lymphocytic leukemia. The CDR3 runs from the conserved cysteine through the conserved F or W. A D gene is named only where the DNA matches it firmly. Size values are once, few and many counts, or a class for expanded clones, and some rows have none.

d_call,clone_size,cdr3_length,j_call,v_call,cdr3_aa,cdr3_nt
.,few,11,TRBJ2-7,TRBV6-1,CASREVYEQYF,TGTGCCAGCAGGGAGGTATACGAGCAGTACTTC
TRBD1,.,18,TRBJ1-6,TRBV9,CASSVGDRYSSYNSPLHF,TGTGCCAGCAGCGTGGGGGACAGATATAGCTCCTATAATTCACCCCTCCACTTT
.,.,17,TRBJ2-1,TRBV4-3,CASSQGWTGSSYNEQFF,TGCGCCAGCAGCCAAGGGTGGACGGGGAGCTCCTACAATGAGCAGTTCTTC
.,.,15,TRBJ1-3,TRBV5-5,CASSLASSPGNTIYF,TGTGCCAGCAGCTTGGCTAGCAGCCCTGGAAACACCATATATTTT
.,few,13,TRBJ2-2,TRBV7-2,CASSLGRTGELFF,TGTGCCAGCAGCTTAGGGCGGACCGGGGAGCTGTTTTTT
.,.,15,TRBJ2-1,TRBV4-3,CASSQDGDGYNEQFF,TGCGCCAGCAGCCAAGACGGGGATGGTTACAATGAGCAGTTCTTC
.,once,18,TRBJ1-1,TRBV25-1,CASSEYSGRKGLNTEAFF,TGTGCCAGCAGTGAATATTCCGGCAGGAAGGGTTTGAACACTGAAGCTTTCTTT
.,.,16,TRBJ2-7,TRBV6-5,CASSYGIALRSHEQYF,TGTGCCAGCAGTTACGGGATAGCTCTACGGTCTCACGAGCAGTACTTC
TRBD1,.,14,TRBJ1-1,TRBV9,CASSGAGTGLEAFF,TGTGCCAGCAGCGGGGCCGGGACAGGGCTTGAAGCTTTCTTT
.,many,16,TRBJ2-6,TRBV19,CATRGRVLTGANVLTF,TGTGCCACCCGAGGTAGGGTTCTCACCGGGGCCAACGTCCTGACTTTC
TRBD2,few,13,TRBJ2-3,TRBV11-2,CASSSGGSFTQYF,TGTGCCAGCAGCTCGGGCGGGAGTTTTACGCAGTATTTT
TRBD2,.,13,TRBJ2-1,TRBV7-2,CASSSVAGGEQFF,TGTGCCAGCAGCTCCGTAGCGGGAGGGGAGCAGTTCTTC
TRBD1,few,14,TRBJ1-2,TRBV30,CAWTTGVWIYGYTF,TGTGCCTGGACCACAGGGGTTTGGATCTATGGCTACACCTTC
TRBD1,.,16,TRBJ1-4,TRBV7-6,CASSLTRGTVNEKLFF,TGTGCCAGCAGCTTAACCCGCGGGACAGTAAATGAAAAACTGTTTTTT
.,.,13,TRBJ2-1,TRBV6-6,CASSYSVDNEQFF,TGTGCCAGCAGTTACTCGGTAGACAATGAGCAGTTCTTC
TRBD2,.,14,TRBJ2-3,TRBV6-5,CASKAGVGTDTQYF,TGTGCCAGCAAGGCGGGAGTAGGAACAGATACGCAGTATTTT
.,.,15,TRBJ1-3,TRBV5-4,CASMAFGGNGNTIYF,TGTGCCAGCATGGCCTTTGGAGGAAACGGAAACACCATATATTTT
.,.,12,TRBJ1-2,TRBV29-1,CSVVPGTIEHFF,TGCAGCGTTGTTCCAGGGACAATCGAGCACTTCTTC
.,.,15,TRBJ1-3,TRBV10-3,CANLEQGPHGNTIYF,TGTGCCAACTTAGAGCAGGGGCCGCATGGAAACACCATATATTTT
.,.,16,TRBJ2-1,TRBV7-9,CASSLYSGRSYNEQFF,TGTGCCAGCAGCTTGTACTCGGGCAGATCCTACAATGAGCAGTTCTTC
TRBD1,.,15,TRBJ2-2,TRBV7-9,CASGGQGGISGELFF,TGTGCCAGCGGCGGACAGGGGGGGATTTCCGGGGAGCTGTTTTTT
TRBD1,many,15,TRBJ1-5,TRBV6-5,CASRQDRGHWQPQHF,TGTGCCAGCAGACAAGACAGGGGGCATTGGCAGCCCCAGCATTTT
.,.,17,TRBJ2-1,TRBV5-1,CASSLVVGRGSYNEQFF,TGCGCCAGCAGCTTGGTTGTGGGAAGGGGCTCCTACAATGAGCAGTTCTTC
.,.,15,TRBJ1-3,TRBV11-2,CASSSFSGVGNTIYF,TGTGCCAGCAGCTCGTTCTCGGGTGTTGGAAACACCATATATTTT
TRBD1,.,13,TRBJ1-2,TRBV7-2,CASSPDRGGGYTF,TGTGCCAGCAGCCCTGACAGGGGCGGTGGCTACACCTTC
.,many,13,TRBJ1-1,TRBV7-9,CASSAPGNTEAFF,TGTGCCAGCAGCGCCCCGGGGAACACTGAAGCTTTCTTT
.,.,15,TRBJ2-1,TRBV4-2,CASSASTLSYNEQFF,TGTGCCAGCTCAGCCAGTACTCTCTCCTACAATGAGCAGTTCTTC
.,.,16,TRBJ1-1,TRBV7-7,CASSLYNAGADTEAFF,TGTGCTAGCAGCCTCTACAATGCGGGGGCGGACACTGAAGCTTTCTTT
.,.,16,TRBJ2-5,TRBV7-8,CASSPETGRLGETQYF,TGTGCCAGCAGCCCAGAGACAGGGAGGCTGGGGGAGACCCAGTACTTC
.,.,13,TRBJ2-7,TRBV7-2,CASSFGKLNEQYF,TGTGCCAGCAGCTTCGGCAAGCTGAACGAGCAGTACTTC
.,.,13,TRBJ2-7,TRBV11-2,CASSLDNLRGQYF,TGTGCCAGCAGCTTAGACAACCTCCGTGGGCAGTACTTC
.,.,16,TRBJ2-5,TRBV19,CASSIKSYWKQETQYF,TGTGCCAGTAGTATCAAGTCGTACTGGAAGCAAGAGACCCAGTACTTC
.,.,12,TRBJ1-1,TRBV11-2,CASRTAGHGAFF,TGTGCCAGCAGGACCGCGGGCCACGGAGCTTTCTTT
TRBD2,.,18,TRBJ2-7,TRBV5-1,CASSPRTSGGAYVYEQYF,TGCGCCAGCAGCCCTAGGACTAGCGGGGGAGCCTACGTCTACGAGCAGTACTTC
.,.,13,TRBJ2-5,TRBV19,CASSQGLQETQYF,TGTGCCAGTTCACAGGGCCTCCAAGAGACCCAGTACTTC
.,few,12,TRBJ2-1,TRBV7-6,CASTSGGGEQFF,TGTGCCAGCACCTCCGGGGGCGGGGAGCAGTTCTTC
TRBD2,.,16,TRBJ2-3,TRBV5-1,CASSTPAGGSTDTQYF,TGCGCCAGCAGCACCCCAGCGGGGGGAAGCACAGATACGCAGTATTTT
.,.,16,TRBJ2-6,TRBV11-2,CASSAAGQAGANVLTF,TGTGCCAGCAGCGCCGCAGGGCAGGCTGGGGCCAACGTCCTGACTTTC
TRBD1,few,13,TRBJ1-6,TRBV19,CASSRFDRARLHF,TGTGCCAGTAGTAGATTTGACAGGGCGCGTCTCCACTTT
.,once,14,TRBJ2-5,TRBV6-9,CASSYPTNQETQYF,TGTGCCAGCAGTTACCCGACAAATCAAGAGACCCAGTACTTC
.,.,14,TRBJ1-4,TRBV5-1,CASSFGRVGEKLFF,TGCGCCAGCAGCTTTGGGAGGGTGGGCGAAAAACTGTTTTTT
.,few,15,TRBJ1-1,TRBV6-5,CASSYGGGWNTEAFF,TGTGCCAGCAGTTACGGCGGGGGCTGGAACACTGAAGCTTTCTTT
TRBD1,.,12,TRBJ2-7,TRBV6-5,CASSSTGNEQYF,TGTGCCAGCAGCTCGACAGGGAACGAGCAGTACTTC
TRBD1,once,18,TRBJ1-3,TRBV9,CASSVGGQGYRGGNTIYF,TGTGCCAGCAGCGTAGGGGGACAGGGATATAGGGGTGGAAACACCATATATTTT
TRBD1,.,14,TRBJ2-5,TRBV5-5,CASSWDRAQETQYF,TGTGCCAGCAGCTGGGACAGGGCCCAAGAGACCCAGTACTTC
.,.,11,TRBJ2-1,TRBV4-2,CASTYSHEQFF,TGTGCCAGCACCTATAGTCATGAGCAGTTCTTC
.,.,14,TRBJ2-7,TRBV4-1,CASSQDEGFEEQYF,TGCGCCAGCAGCCAAGATGAAGGGTTCGAGGAGCAGTACTTC
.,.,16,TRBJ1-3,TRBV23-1,CASTKVRILSGNTIYF,TGCGCCAGCACCAAAGTTAGGATCCTCTCTGGAAACACCATATATTTT
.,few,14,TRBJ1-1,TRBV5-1,CASSLSLGASEAFF,TGCGCCAGCAGCTTGAGTTTGGGGGCCAGTGAAGCTTTCTTT
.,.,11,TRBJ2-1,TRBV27,CASSSLVEQFF,TGTGCCAGCAGTTCTCTTGTGGAGCAGTTCTTC
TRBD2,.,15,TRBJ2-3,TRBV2,CASRRLAGGADTQYF,TGTGCCAGCAGAAGACTAGCGGGAGGGGCAGATACGCAGTATTTT
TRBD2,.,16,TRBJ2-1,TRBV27,CASSVRLAGYYNEQFF,TGTGCCAGCAGTGTAAGACTAGCGGGGTATTACAATGAGCAGTTCTTC
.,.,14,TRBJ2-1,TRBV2,CASKGLQGVDEQFF,TGTGCCAGCAAGGGTCTACAGGGTGTCGATGAGCAGTTCTTC
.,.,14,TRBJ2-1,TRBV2,CASTYGQTYNEQFF,TGTGCCAGCACCTACGGCCAAACCTACAATGAGCAGTTCTTC
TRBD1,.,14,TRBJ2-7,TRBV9,CASSVVGTGDEQYF,TGTGCCAGCAGCGTAGTAGGGACAGGGGACGAGCAGTACTTC